The 32 T cell receptor beta chains reported below all come from one sample, sequenced in a study of blood T cell repertoires in COVID-19. The protocol was immunoSEQ multiplex PCR, while the TCRdb copy is restricted to in-frame clones and leaves out a portion. The sample has 150,000 or so clones; 85% are singletons. Sample: peripheral blood. The receptors were gathered from a human donor with acute or convalescent COVID-19. The donor label of this sample is uncertain.

The chain uses TRBV28 and TRBJ1-5; D not certain. Germline assignment: CDR1 MDHEN and CDR2 SYDVKM. This CDR3 region has 14 residues. Trimming took off 2 bases at V and 6 bases at J, with 11 bases between the two ends. The CDR3 DNA reads as TGTGCCAGCAGTTTAGTCCAGGCGGGTCAGCCCCAGCATTTT. The encoded protein is CASSLVQAGQPQHF.

This clone was seen only a few times. The chain is built from TRBV7-8 and TRBJ1-1; 8 nucleotides line up with TRBD1. Germline trimming cut 5 bases from V and 3 bases from J; bases unmatched to any gene: 8. The germline V gene has CDR1 SGHVS and CDR2 FQNEAQ. This CDR3 contains 15 residues. CDR3 bases: TGTGCCAGCAGCCGAGCCCTGGACAGGGACACTGAAGCTTTCTTT. Its translation: CASSRALDRDTEAFF.

In DNA form, the CDR3 reads TGCAGCGTTGTAGCGGGGGGGCGGTGGGACAATGAGCAGTTCTTC. It yields the protein CSVVAGGRWDNEQFF. The chain couples TRBV29-1 to TRBJ2-1; 11 nucleotides match TRBD2. With V trimmed by 4 bases and J by 5 bases, 7 bases remained unmatched. The CDR3 consists of 15 residues. CDR1 and CDR2 from the germline V gene are SQVTM and ANQGSEA.

This clone was detected only once. The chain carries TRBV7-8 and TRBJ1-2; 9 bases agree with TRBD1. Germline values: CDR1 SGHVS, CDR2 FQNEAQ. The V gene end was trimmed by 4 bases and the J gene end by 5 bases; junction bases not matched to a gene: 5. This CDR3 is 14 amino acids long. The CDR3 reads CASSYEQGAYGYTF. CDR3 nucleotide sequence: TGTGCCAGCAGCTATGAACAGGGGGCATATGGCTACACCTTC.

This rearrangement joins TRBV7-9 to TRBJ2-5, with D uncertain. The CDR3 sequence is 16 residues long. Per germline, CDR1 SEHNR and CDR2 FQNEAQ (reference sequence). V was pared by 3 bases and J by 2 bases, with 16 bases between. The CDR3 DNA reads TGTGCCAGCAGCTTTTCCCTCCTTGCGATACAAGAGACCCAGTACTTC. Its protein product is CASSFSLLAIQETQYF. The complete variable domain, with remaining parts taken from reference TRBV7-9 and TRBJ2-5, reads DTGVSQNPRHKITKRGQNVTFRCDPISEHNRLYWYRQTLGQGPEFLTYFQNEAQLEKSRLLSDRFSAERPKGSFSTLEIQRTEQGDSAMYLCASSFSLLAIQETQYFGPGTRLLVL.

The chain couples TRBV18 to TRBJ1-6; TRBD1 matches 7 bases. Trimming at V came to 0 bases and at J to 10 bases, leaving 9 bases not matched to a gene. The CDR3 runs 16 residues. The germline gives CDR1 KGHSH, CDR2 LQKENI. CDR3 sequence (DNA): TGTGCCAGCTCACCACCTGGCCTACAGGGGAGCTCACCCCTCCACTTT. Translating gives CASSPPGLQGSSPLHF.

V gene TRBV5-6 combines with J gene TRBJ1-2; D is possibly TRBD1 (5 bases). The CDR3 is made up of 13 amino acids. Trimming pared 4 bases from V and 9 bases from J, leaving 16 bases between. Germline V gene data show CDR1 as SGHDT and CDR2 as YYEEEE. The CDR3 loop reads CASSPAGQGSYTF. CDR3 nucleotides: TGTGCCAGCAGCCCTGCGGGGCAGGGAAGCTACACCTTC.

V usage is TRBV7-2 and J usage is TRBJ1-1; no clear D. There are 15 residues in the CDR3. The germline V and J ends were trimmed by 1 base and 1 base, with 10 bases remaining between them. Germline V gene data show CDR1 as SGHTA and CDR2 as FQGNSA. The CDR3 loop is CASSLGAGWNTEAFF. CDR3 sequence (DNA): TGTGCCAGCAGCTTAGGTGCAGGTTGGAACACTGAAGCTTTCTTT.

V is TRBV13 and J is TRBJ2-1; D might be TRBD2 (5 bases). Germline V gene sequence: CDR1 PRHDT, CDR2 FYEKMQ (reference sequence). The CDR3 consists of 14 residues. Trimming pared 0 bases from V and 5 bases from J, leaving 8 bases between. Written as DNA, the CDR3 is TGTGCCAGCAGCTTAGGTAGCGCGGACAATGAGCAGTTCTTC. Translated: CASSLGSADNEQFF.

There are a few counts of this clone. The rearrangement joins TRBV28 to TRBJ1-4; D possibly corresponds to TRBD1 (6 bases). This CDR3 is 14 amino acids long. Germline V lookup: CDR1 MDHEN, CDR2 SYDVKM. V dropped 3 bases and J dropped 10 bases, with 15 bases sitting between them. The CDR3 region has the DNA TGTGCCAGCAGTTTCGTACAGGGAGGGAGAAAACTGTTTTTT. This codes for CASSFVQGGRKLFF.

The V gene is TRBV30, the J gene TRBJ1-4, with TRBD1 matching 7 bases. The germline CDR1 and CDR2 sequences are GTSNPN and SVGIG (reference sequence). Trimming removed 4 bases from V and 4 bases from J; junction bases left unmatched: 6. CDR3 length equals 14 residues. The CDR3 DNA reads TGTGCCTGGAAGGGACAGTGGATTAATGAAAAACTGTTTTTT. It encodes CAWKGQWINEKLFF. The whole variable domain, remainder taken from reference TRBV30 and TRBJ1-4, is SQTIHQWPATLVQPVGSPLSLECTVEGTSNPNLYWYRQAAGRGLQLLFYSVGIGQISSEVPQNLSASRPQDRQFILSSKKLLLSDSGFYLCAWKGQWINEKLFFGSGTQLSVL.

The CDR3 sequence: CATSRQLEIQPQHF. The CDR3 nucleotides read TGTGCCACCAGCAGACAATTAGAGATTCAGCCCCAGCATTTT. The gene calls are TRBV15 and TRBJ1-5; D ambiguous. CDR3 size: 14 residues. Trimming shortened V by 2 bases and J by 6 bases, and 11 bases separated the two germline ends. Germline CDR1 is LNHNV and CDR2 is YYDKDF (reference sequence). Filled out from reference TRBV15 and TRBJ1-5, the complete variable domain reads DAMVIQNPRYQVTQFGKPVTLSCSQTLNHNVMYWYQQKSSQAPKLLFHYYDKDFNNEADTPDNFQSRRPNTSFCFLDIRSPGLGDTAMYLCATSRQLEIQPQHFGDGTRLSIL.

This clone was observed a single time. CDR3 DNA sequence: TGTGCCAGCAGCTTGGGGACAGGGACCTACGAGCAGTACTTC. Translated, it gives CASSLGTGTYEQYF. J is TRBJ2-7 and V is TRBV5-4; TRBD1 aligns across 8 bases. The ends lost 0 bases at V and 2 bases at J; junction bases unmatched: 1. Germline CDR1 SGHNT, CDR2 YYREEE (reference sequence). The CDR3 totals 14 residues.

The rearrangement joins TRBV4-2 to TRBJ2-2; perhaps TRBD1 as D (6 bases). Germline loops: CDR1 LGHNA, CDR2 YNFKEQ. V was pared by 0 bases and J by 5 bases, with 10 bases between. The CDR3 runs 15 residues. The DNA of the CDR3 is TGTGCCAGCAGCCAAGACAGGGGACCTACCGGGGAGCTGTTTTTT. Its protein product is CASSQDRGPTGELFF.

The rearrangement links TRBV5-4 to TRBJ1-2; TRBD1 might be the D (5 bases). V was cut by 4 bases and J by 1 base, with 11 bases left in between. CDR1 is SGHNT, CDR2 YYREEE, per germline (reference sequence). The CDR3 totals 14 residues. The CDR3 region has the DNA TGTGCCAGCAGCCCGCGGCAGGGTAACTATGGCTACACCTTC. This translates into CASSPRQGNYGYTF.

The chain links TRBV25-1 to TRBJ1-3; D remains ambiguous. This CDR3 region has 16 residues. Trimming removed 2 bases at V and 4 bases at J, with 15 bases between. Germline CDR1 and CDR2: MGHDK and SYGVNS. CDR3 loop: CASSEPTGVRGNTIYF. The CDR3 nucleotides are TGTGCCAGCAGTGAACCGACCGGAGTCCGAGGAAACACCATATATTTT.

The chain has TRBV3-1 (or the pseudogene TRBV3-2) and TRBJ2-2; 8 bases are a match to TRBD2. The J segment lost 6 bases and the V segment lost 0 bases, leaving 9 bases of the junction unmatched. CDR3 size: 17 residues. Germline CDR1 LGHDT, CDR2 YNNKEL (reference sequence). In DNA form, the CDR3 reads TGTGCCAGCAGCCAAGATTCACGGGGGGGCAGATCCGGGGAGCTGTTTTTT. Translating it yields CASSQDSRGGRSGELFF.

CDR3: CASSQDRRVPEAFF. In DNA, the CDR3 is TGTGCCAGCAGCCAAGACCGCAGGGTACCTGAAGCTTTCTTT. The chain links TRBV3-1 (or the pseudogene TRBV3-2) to TRBJ1-1, with D maybe TRBD1 (5 bases). CDR1 and CDR2 (germline): LGHDT, YNNKEL (reference sequence). The CDR3 covers 14 residues. The V end lost 0 bases, the J end lost 6 bases, and 11 bases lay between the germline ends.

The J gene is TRBJ2-7, the V gene TRBV24-1, with 8 bases fitting TRBD1. V trimming: 4 bases; J trimming: 7 bases; junction bases outside the gene matches: 11. CDR1 is KGHDR, CDR2 SFDVKD, per germline. This CDR3 contains 15 residues. The CDR3 bases are TGTGCCACCAGTGACCCGACAGGGGTAAAAGAGGAGCAGTACTTC. This codes for CATSDPTGVKEEQYF.

The genes are TRBV7-8 and TRBJ1-2; no definite D call. This CDR3 region has 15 residues. Germline CDR1 reads SGHVS; CDR2 reads FQNEAQ. Trimming stripped 1 base from V and 0 bases from J, with 9 bases between. CDR3 amino acids: CASSLVAQSNYGYTF. The CDR3 bases are TGTGCCAGCAGCTTAGTCGCTCAGTCTAACTATGGCTACACCTTC.

The chain is built from TRBV27 and TRBJ1-4; a possible D gene is TRBD1 (6 bases). The CDR3 spans 17 residues. Germline V gives CDR1 MNHEY, CDR2 SMNVEV (reference sequence). V lost 6 bases and J 6 bases, leaving 23 bases between the germline ends. The CDR3 DNA follows: TGTGCCAGCAGCCTAATCCCAGGACAGTCCGGGGATGAAAAACTGTTTTTT. Amino acids: CASSLIPGQSGDEKLFF.

For the CDR3, the DNA is TGTGCCAGCAGCTTAACCGGGACAACTAATGAAAAACTGTTTTTT. It translates to CASSLTGTTNEKLFF. This rearrangement joins TRBV7-9 to TRBJ1-4, with D uncertain. The CDR3 has 15 residues. The V gene lost 2 bases and the J gene lost 0 bases, with 7 bases spanning the gap. The germline V gene encodes CDR1 SEHNR and CDR2 FQNEAQ (reference sequence). Supplemented by reference TRBV7-9 and TRBJ1-4, the full variable domain reads DTGVSQNPRHKITKRGQNVTFRCDPISEHNRLYWYRQTLGQGPEFLTYFQNEAQLEKSRLLSDRFSAERPKGSFSTLEIQRTEQGDSAMYLCASSLTGTTNEKLFFGSGTQLSVL.

The chain uses TRBV5-4 and TRBJ1-1, with 7 positions matching TRBD1. Germline V gene lookup returns CDR1 SGHNT and CDR2 YYREEE (reference sequence). The CDR3 extends over 14 amino acids. CDR3 DNA: TGTACGTACAGGGGTGGCAACATGAACACTGAAGCTTTCTTT. It translates to CTYRGGNMNTEAFF. The full variable domain, its missing parts supplied by reference TRBV5-4 and TRBJ1-1, is ETGVTQSPTHLIKTRGQQVTLRCSSQSGHNTVSWYQQALGQGPQFIFQYYREEENGRGNFPPRFSGLQFPNYSSELNVNALELDDSALYLCTYRGGNMNTEAFFGQGTRLTVV.

This rearrangement joins TRBV27 to TRBJ1-1; 10 nucleotides line up with TRBD1. Trimming cost V 5 bases and J 6 bases; bases outside gene matches: 6. Germline-derived CDR1 and CDR2 are MNHEY and SMNVEV (reference sequence). The CDR3 has 14 residues. CDR3 in amino acids: CASSPPGQGAEAFF. The CDR3 DNA reads as TGTGCCAGCAGTCCGCCAGGACAGGGGGCTGAAGCTTTCTTT.

The chain combines TRBV5-1 with TRBJ1-5, with 9 bases aligning to TRBD1. Germline trimming cut 4 bases from V and 1 base from J; bases unmatched to any gene: 3. The CDR3 length is 15 residues. Germline assignment: CDR1 SGHRS and CDR2 YFSETQ. The CDR3 protein is CASSIGQGSNQPQHF. In DNA form, the CDR3 reads TGCGCCAGCAGCATTGGACAGGGGAGCAATCAGCCCCAGCATTTT. The full variable domain, with the rest looked up from reference TRBV5-1 and TRBJ1-5, is KAGVTQTPRYLIKTRGQQVTLSCSPISGHRSVSWYQQTPGQGLQFLFEYFSETQRNKGNFPGRFSGRQFSNSRSEMNVSTLELGDSALYLCASSIGQGSNQPQHFGDGTRLSIL.

In this sample, this clone turned up a few times. The CDR3 DNA follows: TGTGCCAGCGGTTTGAAGGAGATCACTGAAGCTTTCTTT. Its protein is CASGLKEITEAFF. The gene calls are TRBV6-5 and TRBJ1-1, with no clear D. V was trimmed by 8 bases and J by 4 bases, leaving 14 bases between them. The CDR3 runs to 13 residues. Germline-derived CDR1 and CDR2 are MNHEY and SVGAGI.

This CDR3 is CASSLSYGVNQPQHF. The CDR3 nucleotides are TGCGCCAGCAGCTTGTCGTACGGGGTAAATCAGCCCCAGCATTTT. The rearrangement links TRBV5-1 to TRBJ1-5; no definite D call. V dropped 1 base and J dropped 4 bases, with 12 bases sitting between them. The germline V gene has CDR1 SGHRS and CDR2 YFSETQ. This CDR3 is 15 amino acids long.

This clone was recorded once. The chain carries TRBV19 and TRBJ2-7; 10 bases agree with TRBD1. CDR3 size: 15 residues. After removal of 5 bases from V and 4 bases from J, the junction contained 8 bases not matched to a gene. From germline, CDR1 is LNHDA and CDR2 SQIVND (reference sequence). CDR3 DNA: TGTGCCAGTAGTCCGTGGACAGGGGGTCGTTACGAGCAGTACTTC. This sequence encodes CASSPWTGGRYEQYF.

This clone was recorded once. The J gene is TRBJ1-1, the V gene TRBV18, with 8 bases identical to TRBD1. The CDR3 length is 15 residues. Germline lookup yields CDR1 KGHSH and CDR2 LQKENI. Germline trimming cut 4 bases from V and 3 bases from J; bases unmatched to any gene: 7. Here the CDR3 DNA reads TGTGCCAGCTCACTAGCCCCGGGACAGGACACTGAAGCTTTCTTT. Protein sequence: CASSLAPGQDTEAFF.

The rearrangement links TRBV9 to TRBJ1-6; 8 positions match TRBD1. Germline lookup yields CDR1 SGDLS and CDR2 YYNGEE. The CDR3 totals 17 residues. With V trimmed by 0 bases and J by 8 bases, 10 bases remained unmatched. In nucleotides, the CDR3 is TGTGCCAGCAGCGTAGGGCAGGGGGCAAGATTGTATTCACCCCTCCACTTT. Its translation: CASSVGQGARLYSPLHF. The full variable domain, in which reference TRBV9 and TRBJ1-6 provide the parts outside the CDR3, is DSGVTQTPKHLITATGQRVTLRCSPRSGDLSVYWYQQSLDQGLQFLIQYYNGEERAKGNILERFSAQQFPDLHSELNLSSLELGDSALYFCASSVGQGARLYSPLHFGNGTRLTVT.

The V and J genes are TRBV7-9 and TRBJ1-3, with 8 bases that match TRBD1. The germline V gene encodes CDR1 SEHNR and CDR2 FQNEAQ (reference sequence). This CDR3 has 18 residues. The ends lost 5 bases at V and 0 bases at J; junction bases unmatched: 12. The CDR3 coding sequence is TGTGCCAGCAGCCGTCTTGTAGGACAGGGAAGCTCTGGAAACACCATATATTTT. Amino acids: CASSRLVGQGSSGNTIYF. Full variable domain (outside the CDR3, taken from reference TRBV7-9 and TRBJ1-3): DTGVSQNPRHKITKRGQNVTFRCDPISEHNRLYWYRQTLGQGPEFLTYFQNEAQLEKSRLLSDRFSAERPKGSFSTLEIQRTEQGDSAMYLCASSRLVGQGSSGNTIYFGEGSWLTVV.

The V and J genes are TRBV20-1 and TRBJ1-5, with D tentatively TRBD1 (5 bases). This CDR3 region has 15 residues. In germline, CDR1 is DFQATT, CDR2 SNEGSKA (reference sequence). The germline V and J ends were trimmed by 3 bases and 5 bases, with 17 bases remaining between them. CDR3 in DNA: TGCAGTGCTAGTTCCAGGGATGGAGGGCATCAGCCCCAGCATTTT. Its protein product is CSASSRDGGHQPQHF.